This T cell receptor beta chain was retrieved from a study of blood T cell repertoires in COVID-19 (dated by TCRdb to 2018 to 2021). In the study overall: Collaborator samples came from the United States, Italy and Spain and covered acute and convalescent phases of COVID-19. Nearly every sample came with metadata listing a de-identified subject ID, COVID-19 status, age in years and sex. Samples were obtained from the ongoing ImmuneRACE study (first 160 participants) and from 1,254 subjects provided by 6 global collaborators. The dataset comprised deeply sampled blood TCRbeta repertoires from subjects exposed to, actively infected with, or recovered from COVID-19. The prospective study material was composed of cDNA or gDNA derived from T cells, B-cell-depleted T cells, or PBMCs. The repertoires were made available in a free public database intended to serve as a resource for research on the immune response to SARS-CoV-2. HLA class I and class II types, where available, came from metadata supplied by the sample provider rather than from assay-based typing.

From the cysteine through the phenylalanine, the CDR3 covers 15 amino acids. Only CDR3 DNA is held: 45 bases, read in frame from base 1. The germline V gene supplies CDR1 MDHEN and CDR2 SYDVKM. V is pruned by 7 bases and J by 7 bases, leaving 11 bases of the junction without a gene match. TCRbeta CDR3 regions were amplified from genomic DNA using the immunoSEQ Assay, a bias-controlled multiplex PCR. The study's own analysis went as follows. The number of nucleated cells in each sample was estimated from the amplification of reference gene primers within the assay. Sequence reads were collapsed and filtered to measure the absolute abundance of every unique TCRbeta CDR3 rearrangement. For each sample, productive Simpson clonality was calculated by taking the square root of Simpson's diversity index across productive rearrangements. TCRdb's version of the immuneACCESS table is confined to in-frame rearrangements and falls short of the full clone set. An unresolved V gene accounts for under half of the shortfall where checked; the remainder is of unknown origin. V, J and clone size were drawn from that table, and D and trimming were deduced from the DNA. Within this sample are fewer than 300,000 clones, with about 88% of them counted one time only. The ten largest account for more than 1.1% of the sample.

In Seattle, one collaborating source enrolled patients while the infection was active and tracked those patients longitudinally over the course of disease. Whole blood was collected in K2EDTA tubes by collaborating institutions according to the institutions' own protocols. For TCRbeta analysis, collaborator samples were shipped as frozen whole blood, as isolated PBMCs, or as DNA extracted from either sample type. This clone was found once. No antigen is known for it. There are no base qualities to consult, and no much larger clone falls within one base. The investigation overall reported the following: Clinical and demographic metadata were provided uncurated, with the amount varying by source and participant.

The rearrangement combines TRBV28 with TRBJ2-7; TRBD1 aligns with 12 central bases. This receptor was obtained from a human donor with COVID-19, enrolled during active disease. The donor label of this sample is uncertain. Sequencing was carried out using peripheral blood. The CDR3: CASIVSGTGGSEQYF. The DNA sequence is as follows: TGTGCCAGCATTGTCTCCGGGACAGGGGGCTCGGAGCAGTACTTC.